This entry lists 23 T cell receptor beta chains sequenced from one sample in a study of CD8+ T cells in alopecia areata. In each case, RNA was isolated and then reverse transcribed into cDNA as the sequencing template. Sequencing used immunoSEQ multiplex PCR; TCRdb keeps in-frame clones, though not all of them. The repertoire has 110,000 to 150,000 clones, around 49% of them found once; the top ten carry roughly 0.9%. The specimen was CD4+ T cells sorted from blood, collected at week 0. These receptor sequences come from a human donor with alopecia areata.

J is TRBJ2-3 and V is TRBV6-6; no clear D gene. Germline V gives CDR1 MNHNY, CDR2 SVGAGI (reference sequence). The CDR3 extends over 12 amino acids. V lost 6 bases, J lost 5 bases, and 9 bases lay in between. The CDR3 loop is CASSPGGDTQYF. The CDR3 DNA follows: TGTGCCAGCAGCCCGGGCGGAGATACGCAGTATTTT.

The chain combines TRBV6-1 with TRBJ2-7; no definite D call. V lost 5 bases and J lost 2, with 7 bases in between. Germline CDR1 reads MNHNS; CDR2 reads SASEGT. The CDR3 runs 12 residues. CDR3 in amino acids: CASSQLTYEQYF. As DNA, the CDR3 is TGTGCCAGCAGTCAGCTAACCTACGAGCAGTACTTC.

This sequence joins TRBV30 and TRBJ2-1; perhaps TRBD2 as D (6 bases). The CDR3 covers 15 residues. Trimming took off 3 bases at V and 2 bases at J, with 14 bases between the two ends. Germline-derived CDR1 and CDR2 are GTSNPN and SVGIG (reference sequence). The CDR3 DNA sequence: TGTGCCTGGAGCCGTGAGGCGGGGACCTACAATGAGCAGTTCTTC. Its translation: CAWSREAGTYNEQFF.

The chain joins TRBV29-1 to TRBJ2-5; TRBD2 matches 10 bases. The CDR3 totals 17 residues. V lost 3 bases, J lost 5 bases, and 15 bases stayed unmatched. Germline V gives CDR1 SQVTM, CDR2 ANQGSEA. The CDR3 bases are TGCAGCGTTGAGCCCCCCGGACTAGCGGTCCTTGGGGAGACCCAGTACTTC. The encoded protein is CSVEPPGLAVLGETQYF.

The chain has TRBV9 and TRBJ1-2, with D unclear. The CDR3 is made up of 12 amino acids. Germline loops: CDR1 SGDLS, CDR2 YYNGEE. Deletions cut 3 bases from V and 4 bases from J, with 7 bases between. This chain's CDR3 is CASSASPYGYTF. For the CDR3, the DNA is TGTGCCAGCAGCGCCTCCCCCTATGGCTACACCTTC.

The chain joins TRBV25-1 to TRBJ2-1, with TRBD1 identical over 7 bases. The CDR3 spans 14 residues. The germline V gene has CDR1 MGHDK and CDR2 SYGVNS. Unmatched junction bases numbered 6, after V lost 6 bases and J lost 4 bases. The CDR3 loop is CASSSGTVYNEQFF. CDR3 DNA: TGTGCCAGCAGCTCCGGGACAGTATACAATGAGCAGTTCTTC.

This chain joins TRBV30 and TRBJ1-3; no clear D gene. Looked up from germline, CDR1 is GTSNPN and CDR2 is SVGIG (reference sequence). CDR3 size: 15 residues. Between the trimmed V and J ends, which lost 5 bases and 0 bases, there was a span of 14 bases. The CDR3 region is CAWGRGQRSGNTIYF. As DNA, the CDR3 is TGTGCCTGGGGCCGCGGGCAGCGCTCTGGAAACACCATATATTTT. Filled out from reference TRBV30 and TRBJ1-3, the complete variable domain reads SQTIHQWPATLVQPVGSPLSLECTVEGTSNPNLYWYRQAAGRGLQLLFYSVGIGQISSEVPQNLSASRPQDRQFILSSKKLLLSDSGFYLCAWGRGQRSGNTIYFGEGSWLTVV.

The V gene is TRBV2, the J gene TRBJ2-1, with D unclear. The CDR3 length is 14 residues. V dropped 8 bases and J dropped 0 bases, with 11 bases sitting between them. Germline V gene lookup returns CDR1 SNHLY and CDR2 FYNNEI. DNA for the CDR3: TGTGCCAGCGGTGTCTTTGGCTCCTACAATGAGCAGTTCTTC. This encodes CASGVFGSYNEQFF.

The J gene is TRBJ2-1, the V gene TRBV15, with D possibly matching TRBD2 (5 bases). The V gene lost 4 bases and the J gene lost 4 bases, with 5 bases spanning the gap. CDR3 size: 12 residues. The germline V gene encodes CDR1 LNHNV and CDR2 YYDKDF (reference sequence). The CDR3 spells CATSTGYNEQFF. DNA for the CDR3: TGTGCCACCAGCACGGGATACAATGAGCAGTTCTTC.

V is TRBV28 and J is TRBJ1-2; D unresolved. V gave up 3 bases and J gave up 7 bases, with 6 bases separating them. CDR1 MDHEN and CDR2 SYDVKM come from the germline V gene. This CDR3 spans 11 amino acids. CDR3 DNA: TGTGCCAGCAGTTTGTCCGCTGGCTACACCTTC. This translates into CASSLSAGYTF.

The chain couples TRBV6-5 to TRBJ2-7; 10 positions match TRBD2. V lost 7 bases to trimming and J lost 6 bases; unmatched junction nucleotides: 9. Germline V gene sequence: CDR1 MNHEY, CDR2 SVGAGI. The CDR3 is made up of 14 amino acids. The CDR3 nucleotides are TGTGCCAGCATTCCAGCGGGAGGGTTCGGCGAGCAGTACTTC. Its translation is CASIPAGGFGEQYF.

The chain links TRBV28 to TRBJ2-5; a possible D gene is TRBD1 (6 bases). Per the germline V gene, CDR1 is MDHEN and CDR2 is SYDVKM. V shed 6 bases and J shed 5 bases, with 22 bases lying between them. The CDR3 has 16 residues. Here the CDR3 DNA reads TGTGCCAGCAGGGAACGAGGGGGTGCCTCGGCGGAGACCCAGTACTTC. This sequence encodes CASRERGGASAETQYF.

The chain links TRBV29-1 to TRBJ2-7; 12 positions agree with TRBD1. Germline CDR1 and CDR2: SQVTM and ANQGSEA. Unmatched junction bases numbered 6, after V lost 3 bases and J lost 6 bases. The CDR3 spans 14 residues. In nucleotides, the CDR3 is TGCAGCGTTGACCCCGGGACAGGGGGCGGCGAGCAGTACTTC. As protein: CSVDPGTGGGEQYF.

This sequence joins TRBV15 and TRBJ2-5, with D possibly being TRBD2 (6 bases). The V gene's germline CDR1 is LNHNV and CDR2 YYDKDF (reference sequence). V was clipped by 0 bases and J by 5 bases, with 16 bases between them. This CDR3 spans 16 amino acids. CDR3 loop: CATSRDEAGGGETQYF. The CDR3 bases are TGTGCCACCAGCAGAGACGAAGCGGGTGGTGGGGAGACCCAGTACTTC. The full variable domain, completed using reference TRBV15 and TRBJ2-5, is DAMVIQNPRYQVTQFGKPVTLSCSQTLNHNVMYWYQQKSSQAPKLLFHYYDKDFNNEADTPDNFQSRRPNTSFCFLDIRSPGLGDTAMYLCATSRDEAGGGETQYFGPGTRLLVL.

This clone was counted only a few times. This CDR3 is CAWKYGAKGETQYF. DNA for the CDR3: TGTGCCTGGAAGTACGGAGCCAAGGGGGAGACCCAGTACTTC. This chain connects TRBV30 to TRBJ2-5; the D gene is possibly TRBD1 (5 bases). CDR3 size: 14 residues. From germline, CDR1 is GTSNPN and CDR2 SVGIG (reference sequence). The V gene lost 4 bases and the J gene lost 5 bases, with 17 bases spanning the gap.

The chain uses TRBV7-2 and TRBJ1-2, with 8 bases aligning to TRBD1. Germline trimming cut 5 bases from V and 7 bases from J; bases unmatched to any gene: 6. CDR1 and CDR2 (germline): SGHTA, FQGNSA. This CDR3 is 13 amino acids long. For the CDR3, the DNA is TGTGCCAGCAGCGCCGACAGGGGACTTGGCTACACCTTC. Translated, it gives CASSADRGLGYTF. Together with reference TRBV7-2 and TRBJ1-2, the CDR3 gives the full variable domain: GAGVSQSPSNKVTEKGKDVELRCDPISGHTALYWYRQSLGQGLEFLIYFQGNSAPDKSGLPSDRFSAERTGGSVSTLTIQRTQQEDSAVYLCASSADRGLGYTFGSGTRLTVV.

This clone was seen only a few times. The chain recombines TRBV29-1 with TRBJ2-3; D uncertain. The CDR3 contains 12 residues. Trimming removed 4 bases at V and 4 bases at J, with 9 bases between. In germline, CDR1 is SQVTM, CDR2 ANQGSEA. CDR3 sequence (DNA): TGCAGCGTTGCCCCGTCGGCAGATACGCAGTATTTT. Translation gives CSVAPSADTQYF.

The V call is TRBV5-1, the J call TRBJ2-3, with D perhaps TRBD2 (5 bases). This CDR3 is 14 amino acids long. Trimming left V 7 bases short and J 6 bases short, with 18 bases between. Germline CDR1 is SGHRS and CDR2 is YFSETQ. The CDR3 sequence: CASANSEGVDTQYF. The CDR3 nucleotides read TGCGCCAGCGCTAACTCCGAGGGCGTGGATACGCAGTATTTT.

This rearrangement joins TRBV30 to TRBJ2-6, with 8 bases matching TRBD1. Germline lookup yields CDR1 GTSNPN and CDR2 SVGIG (reference sequence). The CDR3 runs 17 residues. J gave up 3 bases and V 0 bases, and 7 bases lay outside the gene matches. CDR3 sequence: CAWSVTGGYGGANVLTF. CDR3 coding DNA: TGTGCCTGGAGTGTCACAGGGGGTTACGGTGGGGCCAACGTCCTGACTTTC.

The rearrangement uses TRBV18 and TRBJ2-3; TRBD1 matches at 7 bases. V lost 2 bases, J lost 6 bases, and 5 bases stayed unmatched. This CDR3 is 14 amino acids long. CDR1 is KGHSH, CDR2 LQKENI, per germline. The DNA of the CDR3 is TGTGCCAGCTCACCAAGACAGGGTTTGGATACGCAGTATTTT. Translation: CASSPRQGLDTQYF. Looking up the rest from reference TRBV18 and TRBJ2-3 gives the full variable domain: NAGVMQNPRHLVRRRGQEARLRCSPMKGHSHVYWYRQLPEEGLKFMVYLQKENIIDESGMPKERFSAEFPKEGPSILRIQQVVRGDSAAYFCASSPRQGLDTQYFGPGTRLTVL.

This clone was counted between two and nine times. This rearrangement joins TRBV9 to TRBJ1-1, with D unresolved. Trimming took 0 bases from V and 11 from J, leaving 14 bases between them. The CDR3 sequence is 13 residues long. Germline V gene lookup returns CDR1 SGDLS and CDR2 YYNGEE. CDR3 in DNA: TGTGCCAGCAGCGTAGCTACCGACTCGAAGGCTTTCTTT. Encoded protein: CASSVATDSKAFF.

The CDR3 here is CASSLGGPGDEAFF. The DNA of the CDR3 is TGCGCCAGCAGCTTAGGGGGACCGGGCGATGAAGCTTTCTTT. The chain links TRBV5-1 to TRBJ1-1; D possibly corresponds to TRBD1 (6 bases). V was cut by 2 bases and J by 7 bases, with 15 bases left in between. Germline values: CDR1 SGHRS, CDR2 YFSETQ. This CDR3 comprises 14 residues.

This sequence joins TRBV5-1 and TRBJ2-7; 9 bases map to TRBD1. Germline CDR1 SGHRS, CDR2 YFSETQ. After removal of 0 bases from V and 2 bases from J, the junction contained 18 bases not matched to a gene. This CDR3 has 20 amino acids. The CDR3, as DNA: TGCGCCAGCAGCTTGGGCGTGACAGGGGGGATCCTGGCACAGCCCTACGAGCAGTACTTC. It encodes CASSLGVTGGILAQPYEQYF. The full variable domain, rest sourced from reference TRBV5-1 and TRBJ2-7, is KAGVTQTPRYLIKTRGQQVTLSCSPISGHRSVSWYQQTPGQGLQFLFEYFSETQRNKGNFPGRFSGRQFSNSRSEMNVSTLELGDSALYLCASSLGVTGGILAQPYEQYFGPGTRLTVT.